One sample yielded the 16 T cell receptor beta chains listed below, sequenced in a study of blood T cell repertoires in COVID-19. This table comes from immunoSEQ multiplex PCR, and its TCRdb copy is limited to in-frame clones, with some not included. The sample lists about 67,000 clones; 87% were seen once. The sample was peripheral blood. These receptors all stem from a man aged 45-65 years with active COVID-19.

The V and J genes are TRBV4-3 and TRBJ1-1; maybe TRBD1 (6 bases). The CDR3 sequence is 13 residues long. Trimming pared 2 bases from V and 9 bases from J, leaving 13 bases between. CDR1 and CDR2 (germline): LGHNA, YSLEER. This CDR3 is CASSQSGHSKAFF. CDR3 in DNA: TGCGCCAGCAGCCAATCGGGACATTCGAAAGCTTTCTTT.

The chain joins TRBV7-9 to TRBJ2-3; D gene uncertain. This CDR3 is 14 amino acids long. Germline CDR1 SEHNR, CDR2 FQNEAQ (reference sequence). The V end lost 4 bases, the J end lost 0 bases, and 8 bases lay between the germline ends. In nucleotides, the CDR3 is TGTGCCAGCAGCTCTATTTCTAGCACAGATACGCAGTATTTT. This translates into CASSSISSTDTQYF.

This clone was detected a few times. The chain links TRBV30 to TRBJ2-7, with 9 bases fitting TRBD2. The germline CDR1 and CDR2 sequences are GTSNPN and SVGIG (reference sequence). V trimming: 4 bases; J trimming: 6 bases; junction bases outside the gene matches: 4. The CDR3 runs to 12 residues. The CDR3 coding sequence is TGTGCCTGGACGATGCGGGAGGGCGAGCAGTACTTC. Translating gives CAWTMREGEQYF.

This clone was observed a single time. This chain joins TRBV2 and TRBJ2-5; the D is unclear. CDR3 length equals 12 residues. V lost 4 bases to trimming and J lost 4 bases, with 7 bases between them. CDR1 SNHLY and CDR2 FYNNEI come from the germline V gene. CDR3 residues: CASSGVGETQYF. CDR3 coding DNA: TGTGCCAGCAGTGGAGTCGGAGAGACCCAGTACTTC.

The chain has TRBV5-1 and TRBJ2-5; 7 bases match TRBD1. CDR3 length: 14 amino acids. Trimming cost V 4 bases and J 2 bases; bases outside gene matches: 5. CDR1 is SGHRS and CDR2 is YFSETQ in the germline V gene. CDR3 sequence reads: CASSEGQVQETQYF. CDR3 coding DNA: TGCGCCAGCAGCGAAGGACAGGTACAAGAGACCCAGTACTTC.

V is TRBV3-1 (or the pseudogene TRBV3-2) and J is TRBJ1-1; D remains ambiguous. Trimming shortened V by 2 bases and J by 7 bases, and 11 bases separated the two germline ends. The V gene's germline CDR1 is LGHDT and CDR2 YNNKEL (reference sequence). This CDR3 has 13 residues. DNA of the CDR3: TGTGCCAGCAGCCAACTTCTGGGCGATGAAGCTTTCTTT. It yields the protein CASSQLLGDEAFF.

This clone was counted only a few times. The CDR3 sequence: CASSVRTGEYQPQHF. CDR3 DNA: TGTGCCAGTAGTGTCCGGACAGGAGAATATCAGCCCCAGCATTTT. The chain couples TRBV19 to TRBJ1-5, with 7 bases that match TRBD1. The CDR3 consists of 15 residues. J lost 5 bases, V lost 5 bases, and 9 bases had no gene match. CDR1 LNHDA and CDR2 SQIVND come from the germline V gene (reference sequence).

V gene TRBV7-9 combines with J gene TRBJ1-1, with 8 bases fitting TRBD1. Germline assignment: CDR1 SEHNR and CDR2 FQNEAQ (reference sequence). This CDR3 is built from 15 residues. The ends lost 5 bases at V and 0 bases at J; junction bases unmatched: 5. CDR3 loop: CASSARQGMNTEAFF. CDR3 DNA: TGTGCCAGCAGCGCGAGACAGGGGATGAACACTGAAGCTTTCTTT. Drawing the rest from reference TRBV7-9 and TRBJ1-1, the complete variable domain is DTGVSQNPRHKITKRGQNVTFRCDPISEHNRLYWYRQTLGQGPEFLTYFQNEAQLEKSRLLSDRFSAERPKGSFSTLEIQRTEQGDSAMYLCASSARQGMNTEAFFGQGTRLTVV.

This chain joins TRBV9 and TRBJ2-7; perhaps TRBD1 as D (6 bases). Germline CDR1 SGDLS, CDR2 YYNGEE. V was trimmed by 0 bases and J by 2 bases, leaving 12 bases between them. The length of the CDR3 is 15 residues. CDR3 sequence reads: CASSVEQGSTYEQYF. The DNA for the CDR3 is TGTGCCAGCAGCGTAGAACAGGGCAGCACCTACGAGCAGTACTTC.

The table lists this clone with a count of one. This chain's CDR3 is CASNICGRGHEQYF. CDR3 in DNA: TGTGCCAGCAACATTTGCGGCAGGGGTCACGAGCAGTACTTC. The rearrangement uses TRBV21-1 and TRBJ2-7; the table assigns TRBD1, which was not confirmed against the DNA. TRBV21-1 is a known pseudogene. The CDR3 loop spans 14 amino acids.

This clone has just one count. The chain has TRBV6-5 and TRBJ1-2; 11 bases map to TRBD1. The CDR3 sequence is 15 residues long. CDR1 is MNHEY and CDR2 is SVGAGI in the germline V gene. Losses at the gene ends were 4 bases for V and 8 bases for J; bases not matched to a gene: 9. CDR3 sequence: CASSSRDRGFGGYTF. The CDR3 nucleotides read TGTGCCAGCAGTTCCCGGGACAGGGGGTTCGGGGGCTACACCTTC.

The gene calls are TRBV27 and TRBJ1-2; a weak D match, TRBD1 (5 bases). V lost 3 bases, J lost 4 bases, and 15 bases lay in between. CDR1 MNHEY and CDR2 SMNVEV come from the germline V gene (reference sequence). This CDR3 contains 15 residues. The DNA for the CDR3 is TGTGCCAGCAGTTTTGCCAGGGCGTTTGTCTATGGCTACACCTTC. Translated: CASSFARAFVYGYTF.

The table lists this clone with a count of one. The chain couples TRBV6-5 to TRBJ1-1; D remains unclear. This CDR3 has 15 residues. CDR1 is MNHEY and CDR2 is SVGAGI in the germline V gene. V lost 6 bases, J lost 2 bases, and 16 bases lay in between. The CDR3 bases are TGTGCCAGCAGGGTAATAAGTACAAGTAACACTGAAGCTTTCTTT. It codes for CASRVISTSNTEAFF.

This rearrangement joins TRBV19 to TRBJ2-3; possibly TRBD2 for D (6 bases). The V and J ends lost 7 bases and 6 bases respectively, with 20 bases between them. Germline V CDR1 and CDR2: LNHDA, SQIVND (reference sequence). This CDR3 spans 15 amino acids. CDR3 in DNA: TGTGCCAGTAACCTACAAGGGCGCGGGGTGGATACGCAGTATTTT. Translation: CASNLQGRGVDTQYF.

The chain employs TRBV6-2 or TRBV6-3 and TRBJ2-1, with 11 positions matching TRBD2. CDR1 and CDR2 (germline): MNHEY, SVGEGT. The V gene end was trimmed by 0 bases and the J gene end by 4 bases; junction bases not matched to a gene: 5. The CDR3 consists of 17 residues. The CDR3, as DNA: TGTGCCAGCAGTTACTCCTTAGCGGGGGGGCCATACAATGAGCAGTTCTTC. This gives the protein CASSYSLAGGPYNEQFF.

In nucleotides, the CDR3 is TGCGCCAGCAGCCAACAGGGGAACTATGGCTACACCTTC. Protein: CASSQQGNYGYTF. The rearrangement joins TRBV5-1 to TRBJ1-2; TRBD1 aligns across 7 bases. Germline-derived CDR1 and CDR2 are SGHRS and YFSETQ. After removal of 4 bases from V and 2 bases from J, the junction contained 2 bases not matched to a gene. The CDR3 runs to 13 residues.